This T cell receptor (beta chain) was sequenced during a study of shared clonotypes between healthy human individuals. The study's findings and limits: Estimated richness values were generally larger in naive subsets than in memory subsets. Sample collection involved blood only; tissue repertoires are likely different.

CDR1 and CDR2 (germline): SGDLS, YYNGEE. V was cut by 3 bases and J by 3 bases, with 19 bases left in between. CDR3 size: 17 residues. Worth noting for this clone: The target antigen is unknown.

Clones were read by immunoSEQ multiplex PCR, and TCRdb kept only the in-frame ones, dropping some. The table records some 2.4 million clones, roughly 93% of them present only once. Input material: naive CD4+ T cells from PBMCs. Subset here: CD45RA+ positively selected. The TCR was taken from a man aged 18 to 29 in good health. Some clones in this sample may be carry-over from other donors' samples. V is TRBV9 and J is TRBJ1-3; a possible D gene is TRBD1 (6 bases). The CDR3 DNA follows: TGTGCCAGCAGCGGCGAGGGTCCGGGGGCGAGTGGAAACACCATATATTTT. It is translated as CASSGEGPGASGNTIYF.